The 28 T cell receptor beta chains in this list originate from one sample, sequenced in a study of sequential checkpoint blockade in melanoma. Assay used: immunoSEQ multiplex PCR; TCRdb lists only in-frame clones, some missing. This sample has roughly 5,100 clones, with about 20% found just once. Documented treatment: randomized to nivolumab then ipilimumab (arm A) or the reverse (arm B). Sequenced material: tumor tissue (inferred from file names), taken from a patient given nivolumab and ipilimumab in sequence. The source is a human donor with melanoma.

In DNA, the CDR3 is TGTGCCAGCAGCTTAGGGGCAGGGGGGACAACTCCAGAGACCCAGTACTTC. Protein product: CASSLGAGGTTPETQYF. This chain connects TRBV7-7 to TRBJ2-5; the D gene is possibly TRBD1 (7 bases). Germline V gene data show CDR1 as SSHAT and CDR2 as FNYEAQ (reference sequence). This CDR3 comprises 17 residues. With 1 base removed from V and 4 bases from J, the gap between germline ends came to 19 bases.

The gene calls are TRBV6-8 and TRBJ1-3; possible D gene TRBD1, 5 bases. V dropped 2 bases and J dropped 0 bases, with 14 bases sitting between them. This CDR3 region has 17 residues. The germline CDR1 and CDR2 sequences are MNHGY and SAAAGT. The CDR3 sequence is CASSYLRDATSGNTIYF. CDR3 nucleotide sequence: TGTGCCAGCAGTTACCTCCGGGACGCAACCTCTGGAAACACCATATATTTT.

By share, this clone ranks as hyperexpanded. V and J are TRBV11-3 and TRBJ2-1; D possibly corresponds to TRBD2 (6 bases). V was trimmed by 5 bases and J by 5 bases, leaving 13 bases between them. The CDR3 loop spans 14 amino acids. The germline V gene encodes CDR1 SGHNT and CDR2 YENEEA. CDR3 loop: CASSGQREDNEQFF. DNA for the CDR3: TGTGCCAGCAGCGGACAAAGGGAGGACAATGAGCAGTTCTTC.

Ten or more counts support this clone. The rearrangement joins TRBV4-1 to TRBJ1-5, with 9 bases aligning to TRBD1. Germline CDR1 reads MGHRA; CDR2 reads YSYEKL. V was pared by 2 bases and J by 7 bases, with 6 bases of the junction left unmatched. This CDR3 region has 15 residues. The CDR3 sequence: CASSQTGTGQQPQHF. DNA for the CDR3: TGCGCCAGCAGCCAAACCGGGACAGGGCAACAGCCCCAGCATTTT.

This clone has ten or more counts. This CDR3 is CAISESGRYEQYF. The CDR3 nucleotides read TGTGCCATCAGTGAGTCCGGACGCTACGAGCAGTACTTC. V usage is TRBV10-3 and J usage is TRBJ2-7; D call uncertain. Germline CDR1 and CDR2: ENHRY and SYGVKD. The CDR3 loop spans 13 amino acids. V was cut by 0 bases and J by 3 bases, with 6 bases left in between.

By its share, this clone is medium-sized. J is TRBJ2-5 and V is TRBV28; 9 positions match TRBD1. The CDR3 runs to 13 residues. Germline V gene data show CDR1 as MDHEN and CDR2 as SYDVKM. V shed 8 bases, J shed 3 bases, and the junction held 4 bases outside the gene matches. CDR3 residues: CASGTGRKETQYF. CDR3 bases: TGTGCCAGCGGGACAGGGCGAAAAGAGACCCAGTACTTC.

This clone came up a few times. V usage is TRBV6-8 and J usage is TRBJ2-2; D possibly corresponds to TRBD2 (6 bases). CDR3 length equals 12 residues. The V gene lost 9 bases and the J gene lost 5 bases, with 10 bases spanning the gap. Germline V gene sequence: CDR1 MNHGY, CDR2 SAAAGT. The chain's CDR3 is CASGGWTGELFF. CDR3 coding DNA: TGTGCCAGTGGGGGGTGGACCGGGGAGCTGTTTTTT.

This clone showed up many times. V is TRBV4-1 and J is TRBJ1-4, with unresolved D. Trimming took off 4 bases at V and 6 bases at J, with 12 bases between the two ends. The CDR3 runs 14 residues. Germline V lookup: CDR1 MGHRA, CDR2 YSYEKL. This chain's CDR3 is CASSLASGDEKLFF. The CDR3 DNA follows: TGCGCCAGCAGCCTGGCTTCTGGGGATGAAAAACTGTTTTTT.

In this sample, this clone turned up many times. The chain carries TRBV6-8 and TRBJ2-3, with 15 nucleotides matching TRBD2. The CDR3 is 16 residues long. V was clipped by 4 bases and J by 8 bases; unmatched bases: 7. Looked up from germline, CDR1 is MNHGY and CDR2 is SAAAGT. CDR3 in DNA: TGTGCCAGCAGTTCCGCATGGACTAGCGGGGGGGGTACGCAGTATTTT. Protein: CASSSAWTSGGGTQYF.

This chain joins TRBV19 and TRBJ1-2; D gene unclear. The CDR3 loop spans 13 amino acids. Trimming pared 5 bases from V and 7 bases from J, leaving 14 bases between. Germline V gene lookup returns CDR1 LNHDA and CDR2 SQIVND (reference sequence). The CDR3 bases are TGTGCCAGTAGTCACGACACGGGGAGTGGCTACACCTTC. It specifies CASSHDTGSGYTF.

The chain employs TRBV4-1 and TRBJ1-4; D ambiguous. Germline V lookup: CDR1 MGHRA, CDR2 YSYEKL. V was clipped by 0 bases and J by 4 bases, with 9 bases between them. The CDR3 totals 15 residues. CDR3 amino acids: CASSQDRSSNEKLFF. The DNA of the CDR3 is TGCGCCAGCAGCCAAGATAGGAGCAGTAATGAAAAACTGTTTTTT.

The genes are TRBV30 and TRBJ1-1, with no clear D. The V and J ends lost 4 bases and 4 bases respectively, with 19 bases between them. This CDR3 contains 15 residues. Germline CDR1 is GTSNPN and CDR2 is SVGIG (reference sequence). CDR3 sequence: CAWKSQRGRFTEAFF. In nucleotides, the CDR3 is TGTGCCTGGAAATCTCAGCGGGGAAGGTTCACTGAAGCTTTCTTT.

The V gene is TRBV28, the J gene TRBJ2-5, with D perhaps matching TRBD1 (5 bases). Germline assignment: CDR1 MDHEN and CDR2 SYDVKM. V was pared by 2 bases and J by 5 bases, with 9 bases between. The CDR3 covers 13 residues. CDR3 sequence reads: CASSLRGAETQYF. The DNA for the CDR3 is TGTGCCAGCAGTTTAAGGGGCGCGGAGACCCAGTACTTC.

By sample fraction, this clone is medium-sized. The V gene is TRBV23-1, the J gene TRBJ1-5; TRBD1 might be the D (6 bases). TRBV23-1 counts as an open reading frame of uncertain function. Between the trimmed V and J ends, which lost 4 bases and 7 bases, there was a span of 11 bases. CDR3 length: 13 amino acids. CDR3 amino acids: CASSPGDGQPQHF. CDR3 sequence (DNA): TGCGCCAGCAGTCCAGGGGATGGGCAGCCCCAGCATTTT.

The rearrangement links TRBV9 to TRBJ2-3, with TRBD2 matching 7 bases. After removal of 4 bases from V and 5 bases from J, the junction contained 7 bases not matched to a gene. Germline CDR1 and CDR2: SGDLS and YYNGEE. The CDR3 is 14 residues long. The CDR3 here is CASSLSGKLDTQYF. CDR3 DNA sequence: TGTGCCAGCAGCCTCAGCGGGAAGCTAGATACGCAGTATTTT. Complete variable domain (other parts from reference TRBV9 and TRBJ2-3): DSGVTQTPKHLITATGQRVTLRCSPRSGDLSVYWYQQSLDQGLQFLIQYYNGEERAKGNILERFSAQQFPDLHSELNLSSLELGDSALYFCASSLSGKLDTQYFGPGTRLTVL.

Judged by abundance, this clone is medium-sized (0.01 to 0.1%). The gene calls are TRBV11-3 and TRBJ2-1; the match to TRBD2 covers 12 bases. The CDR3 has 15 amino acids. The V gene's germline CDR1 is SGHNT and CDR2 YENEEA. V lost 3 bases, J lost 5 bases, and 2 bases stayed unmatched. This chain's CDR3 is CASSLTSGGHNEQFF. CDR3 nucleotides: TGTGCCAGCAGCTTGACTAGCGGGGGCCACAATGAGCAGTTCTTC.

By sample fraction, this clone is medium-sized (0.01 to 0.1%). The CDR3 coding sequence is TGTGCCAGCAGTGACGGGGGGACTGAAGCTTTCTTT. Its protein is CASSDGGTEAFF. This chain joins TRBV6-8 and TRBJ1-1; possible D gene TRBD1, 5 bases. This CDR3 spans 12 amino acids. Germline CDR1 MNHGY, CDR2 SAAAGT. Trimming shortened V by 5 bases and J by 5 bases, and 9 bases separated the two germline ends.

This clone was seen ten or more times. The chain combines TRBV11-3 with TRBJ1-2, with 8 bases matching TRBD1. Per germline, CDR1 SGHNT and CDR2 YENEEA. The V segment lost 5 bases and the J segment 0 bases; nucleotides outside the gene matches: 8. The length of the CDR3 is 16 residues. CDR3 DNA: TGTGCCAGCAGCCAGACTGCACAGGGGGCTAACTATGGCTACACCTTC. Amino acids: CASSQTAQGANYGYTF.

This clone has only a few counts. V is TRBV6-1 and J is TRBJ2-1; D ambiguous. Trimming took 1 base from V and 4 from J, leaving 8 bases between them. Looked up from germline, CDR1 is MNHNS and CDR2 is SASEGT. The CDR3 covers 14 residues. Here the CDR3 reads CASSEVLGYNEQFF. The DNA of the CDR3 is TGTGCCAGCAGTGAAGTTCTAGGGTACAATGAGCAGTTCTTC.

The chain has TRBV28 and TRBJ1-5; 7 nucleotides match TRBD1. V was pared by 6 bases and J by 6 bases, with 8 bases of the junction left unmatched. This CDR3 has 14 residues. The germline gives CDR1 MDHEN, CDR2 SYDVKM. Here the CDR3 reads CASSSTGYSQPQHF. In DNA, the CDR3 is TGTGCCAGCAGCTCGACAGGGTATAGTCAGCCCCAGCATTTT.

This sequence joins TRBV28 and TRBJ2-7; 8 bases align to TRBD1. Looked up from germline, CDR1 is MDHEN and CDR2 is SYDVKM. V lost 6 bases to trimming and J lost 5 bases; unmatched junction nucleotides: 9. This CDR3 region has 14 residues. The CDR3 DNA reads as TGTGCCAGCAGGCTCACAGGGGGGCAAGACGAGCAGTACTTC. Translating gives CASRLTGGQDEQYF.

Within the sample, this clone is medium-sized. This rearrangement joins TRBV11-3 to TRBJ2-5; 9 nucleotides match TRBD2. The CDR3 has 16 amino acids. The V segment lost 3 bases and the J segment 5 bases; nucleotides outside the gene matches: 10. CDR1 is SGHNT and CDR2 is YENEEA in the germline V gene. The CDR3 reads CASSLSVGGGAETQYF. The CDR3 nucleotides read TGTGCCAGCAGCTTGTCGGTTGGCGGGGGGGCCGAGACCCAGTACTTC.

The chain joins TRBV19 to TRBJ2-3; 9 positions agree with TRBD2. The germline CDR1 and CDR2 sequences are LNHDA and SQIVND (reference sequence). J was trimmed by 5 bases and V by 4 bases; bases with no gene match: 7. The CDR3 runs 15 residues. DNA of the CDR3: TGTGCCAGTAGTACTGGCGGGGGGGCGATAGATACGCAGTATTTT. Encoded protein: CASSTGGGAIDTQYF. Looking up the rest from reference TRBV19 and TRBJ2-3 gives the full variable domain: DGGITQSPKYLFRKEGQNVTLSCEQNLNHDAMYWYRQDPGQGLRLIYYSQIVNDFQKGDIAEGYSVSREKKESFPLTVTSAQKNPTAFYLCASSTGGGAIDTQYFGPGTRLTVL.

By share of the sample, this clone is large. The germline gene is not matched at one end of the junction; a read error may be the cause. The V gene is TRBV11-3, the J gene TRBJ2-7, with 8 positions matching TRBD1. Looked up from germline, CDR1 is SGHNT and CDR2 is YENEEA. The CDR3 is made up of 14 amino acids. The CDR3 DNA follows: TGTGCCAGCAGCCTATATACTCCGGGACAGGTACTAGGCTTC. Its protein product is CASSLYTPGQVLGF.

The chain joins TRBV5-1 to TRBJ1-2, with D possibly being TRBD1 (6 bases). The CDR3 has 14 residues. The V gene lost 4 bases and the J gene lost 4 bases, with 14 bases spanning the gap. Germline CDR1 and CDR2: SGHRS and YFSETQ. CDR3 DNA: TGCGCCAGCAGCCCTGACAGGATAGGCTATGGCTACACCTTC. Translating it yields CASSPDRIGYGYTF. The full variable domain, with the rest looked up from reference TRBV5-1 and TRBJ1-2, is KAGVTQTPRYLIKTRGQQVTLSCSPISGHRSVSWYQQTPGQGLQFLFEYFSETQRNKGNFPGRFSGRQFSNSRSEMNVSTLELGDSALYLCASSPDRIGYGYTFGSGTRLTVV.

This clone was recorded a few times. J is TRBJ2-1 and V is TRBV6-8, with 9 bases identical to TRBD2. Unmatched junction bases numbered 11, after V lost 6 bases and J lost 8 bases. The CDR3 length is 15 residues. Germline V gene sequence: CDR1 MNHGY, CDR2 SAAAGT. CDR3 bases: TGTGCCAGCAGCGCCGCGGGGGGGGTGAGCCATGAGCAGTTCTTC. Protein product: CASSAAGGVSHEQFF.

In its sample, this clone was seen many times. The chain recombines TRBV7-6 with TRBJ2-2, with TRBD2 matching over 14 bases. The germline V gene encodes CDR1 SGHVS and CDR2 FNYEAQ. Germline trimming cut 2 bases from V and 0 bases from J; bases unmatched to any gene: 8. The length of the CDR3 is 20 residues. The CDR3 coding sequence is TGTGCCAGCAGCTTACGGAAGCCGGGACTAGCGGGGGCGAACACCGGGGAGCTGTTTTTT. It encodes CASSLRKPGLAGANTGELFF.

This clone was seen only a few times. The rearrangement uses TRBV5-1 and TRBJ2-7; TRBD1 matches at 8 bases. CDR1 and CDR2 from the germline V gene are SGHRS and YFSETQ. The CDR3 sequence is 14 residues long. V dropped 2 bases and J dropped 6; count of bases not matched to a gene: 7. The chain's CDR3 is CASSFGQGASEQYF. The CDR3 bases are TGCGCCAGCAGCTTCGGGCAGGGGGCTAGCGAGCAGTACTTC.